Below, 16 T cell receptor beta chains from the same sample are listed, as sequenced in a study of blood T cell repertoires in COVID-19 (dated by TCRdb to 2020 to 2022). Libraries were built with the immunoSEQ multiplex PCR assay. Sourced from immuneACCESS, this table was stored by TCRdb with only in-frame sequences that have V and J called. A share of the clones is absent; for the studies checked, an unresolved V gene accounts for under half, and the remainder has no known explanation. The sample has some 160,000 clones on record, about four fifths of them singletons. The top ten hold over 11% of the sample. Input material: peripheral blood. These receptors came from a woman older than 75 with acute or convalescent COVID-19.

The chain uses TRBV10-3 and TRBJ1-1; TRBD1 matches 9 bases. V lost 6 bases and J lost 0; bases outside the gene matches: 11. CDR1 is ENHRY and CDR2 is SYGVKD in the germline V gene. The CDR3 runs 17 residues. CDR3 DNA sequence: TGTGCCATCAGCGGACAGGGGATTGCATCGATGAACACTGAAGCTTTCTTT. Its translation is CAISGQGIASMNTEAFF.

CDR3 coding DNA: TGTGCCAGCAGCTCCGGAGGGTCAGGGGGTGAGCAGTTCTTC. It yields the protein CASSSGGSGGEQFF. J is TRBJ2-1 and V is TRBV7-9, with a weak D call TRBD1 (7 bases). V gave up 4 bases and J gave up 9 bases, with 16 bases separating them. Germline V gene lookup returns CDR1 SEHNR and CDR2 FQNEAQ (reference sequence). This CDR3 spans 14 amino acids.

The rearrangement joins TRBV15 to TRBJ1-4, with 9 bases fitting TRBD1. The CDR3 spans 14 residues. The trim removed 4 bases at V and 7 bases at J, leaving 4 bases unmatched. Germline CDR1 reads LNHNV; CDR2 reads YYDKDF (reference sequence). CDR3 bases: TGTGCCACCAGCACACAGGGGGCGCGTGAAAAACTGTTTTTT. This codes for CATSTQGAREKLFF.

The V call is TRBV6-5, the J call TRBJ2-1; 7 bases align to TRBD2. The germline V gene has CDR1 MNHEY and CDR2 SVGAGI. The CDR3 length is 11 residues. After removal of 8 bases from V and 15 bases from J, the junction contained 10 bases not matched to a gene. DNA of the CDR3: TGTGCCAGCGCGACTAGCCTTCGTGTGTTCTTC. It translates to CASATSLRVFF.

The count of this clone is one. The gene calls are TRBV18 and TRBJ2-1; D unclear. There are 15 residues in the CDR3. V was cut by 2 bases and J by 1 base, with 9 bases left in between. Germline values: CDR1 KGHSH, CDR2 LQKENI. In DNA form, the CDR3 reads TGTGCCAGCTCACCATCCCAGATTTCCTACAATGAGCAGTTCTTC. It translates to CASSPSQISYNEQFF.

The CDR3 DNA sequence: TGCGCCAGCAGTGAGGGACAGGCCTACGAGCAGTACTTC. Its protein is CASSEGQAYEQYF. The rearrangement joins TRBV10-1 to TRBJ2-7, with 7 bases aligning to TRBD1. With 2 bases clipped from V and 2 bases from J, the junction kept 0 bases outside the gene matches. This CDR3 contains 13 residues. Germline V gives CDR1 WNHNN, CDR2 SYGVQD (reference sequence).

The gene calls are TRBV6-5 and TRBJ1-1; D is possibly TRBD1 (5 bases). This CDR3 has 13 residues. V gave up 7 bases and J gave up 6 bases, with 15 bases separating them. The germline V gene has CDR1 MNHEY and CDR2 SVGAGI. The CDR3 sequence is CASINWGESEAFF. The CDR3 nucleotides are TGTGCCAGCATTAATTGGGGGGAATCTGAAGCTTTCTTT.

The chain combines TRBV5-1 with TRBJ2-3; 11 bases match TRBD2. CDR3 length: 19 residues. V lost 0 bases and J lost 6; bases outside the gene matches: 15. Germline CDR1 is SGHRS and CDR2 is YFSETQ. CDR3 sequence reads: CASSLGLTSGGLQGDTQYF. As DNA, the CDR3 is TGCGCCAGCAGCTTGGGGTTAACTAGCGGGGGCCTCCAGGGCGATACGCAGTATTTT.

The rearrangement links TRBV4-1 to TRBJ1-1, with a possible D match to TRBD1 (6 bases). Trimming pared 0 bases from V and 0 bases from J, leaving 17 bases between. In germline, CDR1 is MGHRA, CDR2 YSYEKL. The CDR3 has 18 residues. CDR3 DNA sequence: TGCGCCAGCAGCCAAGATAGGGGGGGAGGATCCATGAACACTGAAGCTTTCTTT. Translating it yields CASSQDRGGGSMNTEAFF.

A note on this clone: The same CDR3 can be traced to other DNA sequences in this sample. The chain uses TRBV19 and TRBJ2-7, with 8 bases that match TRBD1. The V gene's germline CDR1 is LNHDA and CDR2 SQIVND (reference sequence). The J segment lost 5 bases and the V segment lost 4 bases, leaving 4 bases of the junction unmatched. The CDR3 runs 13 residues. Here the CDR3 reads CASSKDRGDEQYF. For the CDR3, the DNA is TGTGCCAGTAGTAAAGACAGGGGTGACGAGCAGTACTTC. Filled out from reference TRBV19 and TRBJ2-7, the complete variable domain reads DGGITQSPKYLFRKEGQNVTLSCEQNLNHDAMYWYRQDPGQGLRLIYYSQIVNDFQKGDIAEGYSVSREKKESFPLTVTSAQKNPTAFYLCASSKDRGDEQYFGPGTRLTVT.

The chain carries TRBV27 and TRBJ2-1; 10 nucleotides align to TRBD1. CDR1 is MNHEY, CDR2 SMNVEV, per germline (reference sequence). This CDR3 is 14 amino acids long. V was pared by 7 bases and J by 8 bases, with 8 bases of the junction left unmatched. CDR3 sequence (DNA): TGTGCCAGCAAGACCGGGACAGGGGTAGATGAGCAGTTCTTC. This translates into CASKTGTGVDEQFF.

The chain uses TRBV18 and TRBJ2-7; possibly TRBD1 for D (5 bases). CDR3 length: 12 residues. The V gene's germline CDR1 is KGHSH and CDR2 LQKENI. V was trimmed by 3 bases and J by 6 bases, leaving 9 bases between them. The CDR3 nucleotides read TGTGCCAGCTCACCGGCTAGGGGCGAGCAGTACTTC. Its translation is CASSPARGEQYF.

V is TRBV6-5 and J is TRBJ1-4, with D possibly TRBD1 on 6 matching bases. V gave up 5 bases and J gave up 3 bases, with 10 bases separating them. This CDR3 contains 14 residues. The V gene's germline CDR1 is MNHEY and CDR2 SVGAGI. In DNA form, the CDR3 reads TGTGCCAGCAGTCGACAGGCGGCTAATGAAAAACTGTTTTTT. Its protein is CASSRQAANEKLFF.

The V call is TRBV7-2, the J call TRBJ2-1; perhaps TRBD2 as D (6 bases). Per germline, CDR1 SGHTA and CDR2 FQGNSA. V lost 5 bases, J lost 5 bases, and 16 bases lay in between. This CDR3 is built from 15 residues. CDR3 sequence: CASSPRRASNNEQFF. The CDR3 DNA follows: TGTGCCAGCAGCCCGAGGAGGGCCTCTAACAATGAGCAGTTCTTC.

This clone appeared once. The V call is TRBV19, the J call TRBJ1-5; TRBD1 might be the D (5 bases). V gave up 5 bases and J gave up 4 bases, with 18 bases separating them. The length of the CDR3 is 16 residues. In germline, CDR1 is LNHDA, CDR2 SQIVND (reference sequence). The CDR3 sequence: CASSGGRGLRNQPQHF. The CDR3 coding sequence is TGTGCCAGTAGTGGGGGGAGGGGTTTGCGAAATCAGCCCCAGCATTTT.

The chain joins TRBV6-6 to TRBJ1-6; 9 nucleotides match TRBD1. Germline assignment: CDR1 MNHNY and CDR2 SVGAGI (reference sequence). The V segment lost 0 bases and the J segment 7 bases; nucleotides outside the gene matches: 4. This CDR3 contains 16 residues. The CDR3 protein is CASSYSGQGLNSPLHF. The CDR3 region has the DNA TGTGCCAGCAGTTACTCAGGACAGGGGTTGAATTCACCCCTCCACTTT.